Listed below are T cell receptor beta chains from one sample, sequenced in a study of identifying expanded T cells in peripheral blood. Produced via immunoSEQ multiplex PCR; TCRdb's table is partial and in-frame only. Among approximately 100,000 clones listed, roughly 91% were seen once. Sequencing was performed on blood. The receptor source for this set is a person aged 18 to 70 in good health. Each CDR3 is given without its conserved first and last residue.

12 | TRBV5-1 | ASSGVSLTDTQY
13 | TRBV7-9 | ASSLPAGGGNEQF
14 | TRBV2 | ASSGPSPLSYNEQF
16 | TRBV7-9 | ASSDTGTSVGGAETQY
13 | TRBV7-2 | ASSLGGLRTDTQY
11 | TRBV5-1 | ASNEGGNTEAF
14 | TRBV7-9 | ASSLVSGLGATEAF
12 | TRBV7-9 | ASSFDRGGREQY
13 | TRBV4-3 | ASSQSGTAYYGYT
13 | TRBV13 | ASRSRQGGKETQY
14 | TRBV7-9 | ASSLSPGVWFGTQY
14 | TRBV6-6 | ASSYSLADPTETQY
16 | TRBV28 | ASSSFPKRGPAKNIQY
13 | TRBV13 | ASSPQGQGRNGYT
13 | TRBV7-9 | ASSLAGGRSYEQY
10 | TRBV30 | AWSRVNYGYT
13 | TRBV21-1 | ASSERGPSGNTIY
13 | TRBV19 | ASSIRGTGANGYT
12 | TRBV7-6 | ATSAGTNTGELF
12 | TRBV2 | ASRVSLSTDTQY
11 | TRBV30 | AWSSRNNSPLH
18 | TRBV9 | ASSVAGLAGAPSMGDTQY
12 | TRBV6-5 | ASSYSGGGYGYT
13 | TRBV7-9 | ASSYGQGRNYGYT
13 | TRBV19 | ASSITPGHLYEQY
13 | TRBV30 | AWIRTGQTNYGYT
10 | TRBV4-3 | ASSRLKGELF
14 | TRBV18 | ASSLGADLYNSPLH
12 | TRBV28 | ASSWGGRVTEAF
10 | TRBV5-5 | ASSRQGYEQY
13 | TRBV4-1 | ASSQVPWQTGELF
13 | TRBV16 | ASSQLTHYNSPLH
15 | TRBV4-3 | ASSQGGQGFFIDGYT
11 | TRBV27 | ASSKQGGTEAF
10 | TRBV6-6 | ASSQGISTAF
10 | TRBV6-5 | ASLRGGEPQH
10 | TRBV18 | ASSPSSDTQY
13 | TRBV4-3 | ASSPRMRGADTQY
12 | TRBV18 | ASSPPEGVRWQF
11 | TRBV28 | ASSPTGQGYQH
13 | TRBV6-6 | ASSSHLTGANVLT
11 | TRBV7-2 | ASSFRRTYGYT
13 | TRBV28 | ASSFPDRMLAGYT
14 | TRBV28 | ASTEAGGYNGQPQH
12 | TRBV7-7 | ASSLAGVNYEQY